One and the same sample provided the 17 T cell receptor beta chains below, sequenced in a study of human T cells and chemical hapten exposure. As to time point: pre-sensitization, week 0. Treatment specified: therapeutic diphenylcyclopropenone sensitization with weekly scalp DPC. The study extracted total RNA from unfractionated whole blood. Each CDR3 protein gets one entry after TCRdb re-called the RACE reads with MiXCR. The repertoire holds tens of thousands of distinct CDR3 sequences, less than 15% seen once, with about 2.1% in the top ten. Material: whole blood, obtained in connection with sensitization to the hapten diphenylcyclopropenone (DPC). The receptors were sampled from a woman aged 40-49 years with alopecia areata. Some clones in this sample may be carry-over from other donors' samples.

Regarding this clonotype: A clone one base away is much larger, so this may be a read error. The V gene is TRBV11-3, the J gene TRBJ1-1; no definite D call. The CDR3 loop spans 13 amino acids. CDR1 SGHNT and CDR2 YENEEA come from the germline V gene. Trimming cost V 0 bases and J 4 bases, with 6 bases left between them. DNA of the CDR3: TGTGCCAGCAGCTTAGACACGAGCACTGAAGCTTTCTTT. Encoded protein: CASSLDTSTEAFF.

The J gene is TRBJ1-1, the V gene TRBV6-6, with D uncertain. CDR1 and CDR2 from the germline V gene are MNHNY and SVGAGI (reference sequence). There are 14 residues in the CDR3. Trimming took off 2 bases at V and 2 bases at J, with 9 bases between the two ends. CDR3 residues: CASSYEQYNTEAFF. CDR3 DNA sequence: TGTGCCAGCAGTTACGAGCAGTACAACACTGAAGCTTTCTTT.

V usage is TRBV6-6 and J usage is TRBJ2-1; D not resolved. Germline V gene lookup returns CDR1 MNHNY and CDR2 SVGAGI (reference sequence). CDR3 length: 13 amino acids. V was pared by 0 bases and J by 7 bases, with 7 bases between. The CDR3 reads CASSYSRLNEQFF. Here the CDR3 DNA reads TGTGCCAGCAGTTACTCCCGGCTTAATGAGCAGTTCTTC.

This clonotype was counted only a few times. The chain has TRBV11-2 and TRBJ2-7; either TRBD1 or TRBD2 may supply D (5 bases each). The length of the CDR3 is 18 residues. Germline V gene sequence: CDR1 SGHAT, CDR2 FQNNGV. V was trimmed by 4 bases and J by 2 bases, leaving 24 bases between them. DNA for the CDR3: TGTGCCAGCAGCTCTAGCTTAGATCTCGGGGCAGATACCTACGAGCAGTACTTC. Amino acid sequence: CASSSSLDLGADTYEQYF. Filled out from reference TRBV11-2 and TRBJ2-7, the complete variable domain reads EAGVAQSPRYKIIEKRQSVAFWCNPISGHATLYWYQQILGQGPKLLIQFQNNGVVDDSQLPKDRFSAERLKGVDSTLKIQPAKLEDSAVYLCASSSSLDLGADTYEQYFGPGTRLTVT.

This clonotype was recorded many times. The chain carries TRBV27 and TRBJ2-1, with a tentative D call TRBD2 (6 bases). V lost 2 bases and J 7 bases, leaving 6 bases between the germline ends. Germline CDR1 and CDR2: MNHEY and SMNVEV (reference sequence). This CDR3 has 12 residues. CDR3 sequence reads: CASSLRGNEQFF. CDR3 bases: TGTGCCAGCAGTTTACGGGGGAATGAGCAGTTCTTC.

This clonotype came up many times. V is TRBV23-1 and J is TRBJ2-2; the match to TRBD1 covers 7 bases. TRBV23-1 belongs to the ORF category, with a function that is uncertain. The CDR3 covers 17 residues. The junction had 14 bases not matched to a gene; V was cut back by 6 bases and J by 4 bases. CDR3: CASSPNTTGKGTGELFF. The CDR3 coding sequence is TGCGCCAGCAGCCCGAACACGACAGGGAAAGGCACCGGGGAGCTGTTTTTT.

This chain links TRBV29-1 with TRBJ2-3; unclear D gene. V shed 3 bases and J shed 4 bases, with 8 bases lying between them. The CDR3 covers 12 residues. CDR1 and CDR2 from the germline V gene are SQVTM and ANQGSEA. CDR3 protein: CSVESPSDTQYF. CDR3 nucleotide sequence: TGCAGCGTTGAGTCCCCTTCAGATACGCAGTATTTT.

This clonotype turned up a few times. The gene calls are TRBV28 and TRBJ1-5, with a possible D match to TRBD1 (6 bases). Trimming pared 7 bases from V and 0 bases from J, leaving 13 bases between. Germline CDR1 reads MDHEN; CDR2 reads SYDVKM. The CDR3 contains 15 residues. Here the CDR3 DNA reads TGTGCCAGCACCTCGGACAGTGCTAGCAATCAGCCCCAGCATTTT. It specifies CASTSDSASNQPQHF.

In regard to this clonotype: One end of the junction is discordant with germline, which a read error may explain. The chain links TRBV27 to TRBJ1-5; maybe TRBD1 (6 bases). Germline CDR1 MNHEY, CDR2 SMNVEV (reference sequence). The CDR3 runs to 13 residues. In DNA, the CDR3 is TGTGCCAGCAGTTCTGGGGGCAATCGGCCCCAGCATTTT. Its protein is CASSSGGNRPQHF.

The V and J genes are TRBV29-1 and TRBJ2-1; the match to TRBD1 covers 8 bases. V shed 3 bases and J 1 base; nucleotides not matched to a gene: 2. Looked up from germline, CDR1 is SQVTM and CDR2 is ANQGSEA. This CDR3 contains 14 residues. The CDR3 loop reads CSVDGQGSYNEQFF. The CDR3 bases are TGCAGCGTTGATGGACAGGGTTCCTACAATGAGCAGTTCTTC.

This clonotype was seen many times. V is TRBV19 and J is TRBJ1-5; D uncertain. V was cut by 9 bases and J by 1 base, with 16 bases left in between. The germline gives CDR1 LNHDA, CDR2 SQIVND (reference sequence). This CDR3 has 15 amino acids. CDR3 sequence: CASRRVQVSNQPQHF. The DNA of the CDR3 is TGTGCCAGCCGAAGGGTCCAAGTCAGCAATCAGCCCCAGCATTTT.

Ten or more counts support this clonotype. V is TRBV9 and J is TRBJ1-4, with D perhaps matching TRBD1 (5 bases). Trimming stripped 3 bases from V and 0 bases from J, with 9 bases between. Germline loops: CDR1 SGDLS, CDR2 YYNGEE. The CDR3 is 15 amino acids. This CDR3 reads CASSGDGATNEKLFF. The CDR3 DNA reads TGTGCCAGCAGCGGGGACGGTGCAACTAATGAAAAACTGTTTTTT.

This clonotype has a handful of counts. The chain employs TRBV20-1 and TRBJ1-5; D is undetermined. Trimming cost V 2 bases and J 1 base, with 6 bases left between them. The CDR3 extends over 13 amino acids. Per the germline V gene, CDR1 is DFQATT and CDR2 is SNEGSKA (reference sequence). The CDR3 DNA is TGCAGTGCTAGAAAAGACAGCAATCAGCCCCAGCATTTT. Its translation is CSARKDSNQPQHF.

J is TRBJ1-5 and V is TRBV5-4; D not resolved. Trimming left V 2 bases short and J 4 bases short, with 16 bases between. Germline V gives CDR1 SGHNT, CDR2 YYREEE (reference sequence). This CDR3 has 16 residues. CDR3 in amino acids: CASSFGGPGINQPQHF. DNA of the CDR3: TGTGCCAGCAGCTTTGGAGGACCGGGAATTAATCAGCCCCAGCATTTT.

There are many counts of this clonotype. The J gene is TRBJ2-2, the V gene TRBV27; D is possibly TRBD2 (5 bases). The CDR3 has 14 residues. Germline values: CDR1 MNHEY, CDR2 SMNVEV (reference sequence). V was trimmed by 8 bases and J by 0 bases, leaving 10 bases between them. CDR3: CASGVGTNTGELFF. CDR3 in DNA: TGTGCCAGCGGGGTCGGGACGAACACCGGGGAGCTGTTTTTT.

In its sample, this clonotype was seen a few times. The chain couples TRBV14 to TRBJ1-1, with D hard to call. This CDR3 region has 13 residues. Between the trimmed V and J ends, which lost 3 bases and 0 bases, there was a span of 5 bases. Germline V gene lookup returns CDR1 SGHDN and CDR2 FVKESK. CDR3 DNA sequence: TGTGCCAGCAGCCAGGGCATGAACACTGAAGCTTTCTTT. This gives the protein CASSQGMNTEAFF.

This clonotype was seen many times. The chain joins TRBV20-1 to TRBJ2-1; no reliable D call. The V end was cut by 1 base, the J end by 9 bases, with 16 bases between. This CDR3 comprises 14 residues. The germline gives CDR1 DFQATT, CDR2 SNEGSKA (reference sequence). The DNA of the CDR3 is TGCAGTGCTAGAGCGGGTTCCCCGAGGAGTGAGCAGTTCTTC. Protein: CSARAGSPRSEQFF.